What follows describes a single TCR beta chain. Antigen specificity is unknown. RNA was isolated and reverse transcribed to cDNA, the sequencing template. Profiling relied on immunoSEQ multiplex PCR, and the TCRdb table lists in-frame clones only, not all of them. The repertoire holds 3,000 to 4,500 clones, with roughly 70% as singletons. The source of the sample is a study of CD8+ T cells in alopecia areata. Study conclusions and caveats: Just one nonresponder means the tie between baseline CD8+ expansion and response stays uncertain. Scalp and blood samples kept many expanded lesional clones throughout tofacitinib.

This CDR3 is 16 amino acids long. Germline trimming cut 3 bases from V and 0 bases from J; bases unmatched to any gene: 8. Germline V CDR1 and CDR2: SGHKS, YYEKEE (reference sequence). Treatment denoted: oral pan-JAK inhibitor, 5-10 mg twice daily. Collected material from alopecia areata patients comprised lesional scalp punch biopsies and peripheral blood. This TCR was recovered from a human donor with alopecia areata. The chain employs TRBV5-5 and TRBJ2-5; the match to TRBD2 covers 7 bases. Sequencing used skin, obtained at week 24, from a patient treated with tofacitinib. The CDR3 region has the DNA TGTGCCAGCAGCTCTAAGACAGCGGGGTACCAAGAGACCCAGTACTTC. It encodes CASSSKTAGYQETQYF. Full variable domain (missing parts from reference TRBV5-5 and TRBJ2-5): DAGVTQSPTHLIKTRGQQVTLRCSPISGHKSVSWYQQVLGQGPQFIFQYYEKEERGRGNFPDRFSARQFPNYSSELNVNALLLGDSALYLCASSSKTAGYQETQYFGPGTRLLVL.